Reported below is one T cell receptor (beta chain). What it recognizes is unknown. These data belong to a study of T-cell reconstitution after alpha-beta-depleted transplantation in children. Unique molecular identifiers were used in preparing the TCRbeta library. TCRdb passed the PCR reads through MiXCR, listing each CDR3 protein once. The sample lists 600,000 or so distinct CDR3 sequences, more than 20% occurring once. Findings and limits, study-wide: TCRbeta diversity was high at day 60 in some patients (a result of surviving recipient T cells and thymic progenitors). T-cell numbers and diversity, one year after transplant, stemmed largely from T cells that were newly produced. The study reportedly traced alpha-beta T cells about two months after transplant to several hundred expanded graft clones.

Trimming left V 3 bases short and J 2 bases short, with 8 bases between. The CDR3 loop spans 14 amino acids. Germline-derived CDR1 and CDR2 are MGHDK and SYGVNS. The gene calls are TRBV25-1 and TRBJ2-1; tentative D call: TRBD2 (6 bases). This sequence originates from a boy under two years old who had a stem cell transplant for acute myeloid leukemia, so the T cells may come from the graft donor. This material consisted of PBMCs, mostly from graft donor cells, taken 360 days after TCRalphabeta/CD19-depleted stem cell transplant. In DNA, the CDR3 is TGTGCCAGCAGTGAGGGACTCACCTACAATGAGCAGTTCTTC. This sequence encodes CASSEGLTYNEQFF. Looking up the rest from reference TRBV25-1 and TRBJ2-1 gives the full variable domain: EADIYQTPRYLVIGTGKKITLECSQTMGHDKMYWYQQDPGMELHLIHYSYGVNSTEKGDLSSESTVSRIRTEHFPLTLESARPSHTSQYLCASSEGLTYNEQFFGPGTRLTVL.